The 7 T cell receptor beta chains listed next were all sequenced from one sample in a study of cytomegalovirus exposure and HLA in healthy donors. The PCR ran on 60 Vbeta and 13 Jbeta primers. Clones were read by immunoSEQ multiplex PCR, and TCRdb kept only the in-frame ones, dropping some. The sample yields about 130,000 clones, roughly four fifths seen once. The specimen sequenced was PBMCs. These receptors were taken from a woman between 40 and 50 years old in good health and CMV-seropositive.

V gene TRBV6-1 combines with J gene TRBJ1-2, with 11 bases identical to TRBD1. There are 17 residues in the CDR3. The junction had 11 bases not matched to a gene; V was cut back by 3 bases and J by 5 bases. Germline assignment: CDR1 MNHNS and CDR2 SASEGT. CDR3: CASSDWTGGSRAYGYTF. CDR3 nucleotides: TGTGCCAGCAGTGATTGGACAGGGGGCTCCCGCGCTTATGGCTACACCTTC.

V and J are TRBV27 and TRBJ1-2; tentatively, D is TRBD1 (6 bases). Germline V gene sequence: CDR1 MNHEY, CDR2 SMNVEV (reference sequence). Trimming pared 4 bases from V and 2 bases from J, leaving 14 bases between. The CDR3 contains 15 residues. The CDR3, as DNA: TGTGCCAGCAGTTCCCAGACAGGTACCAACTATGGCTACACCTTC. Translating it yields CASSSQTGTNYGYTF.

This clone turned up a few times. V and J are TRBV5-5 and TRBJ1-1; a possible D gene is TRBD1 (6 bases). V was cut by 4 bases and J by 6 bases, with 19 bases left in between. This CDR3 spans 15 amino acids. Germline CDR1 SGHKS, CDR2 YYEKEE (reference sequence). CDR3 in DNA: TGTGCCAGCAGCCATTCACAGGGAATAAGAGCTGAAGCTTTCTTT. Translation: CASSHSQGIRAEAFF.

The chain has TRBV2 and TRBJ2-6, with 7 positions matching TRBD2. V trimming: 4 bases; J trimming: 0 bases; junction bases outside the gene matches: 3. Germline CDR1 reads SNHLY; CDR2 reads FYNNEI. The length of the CDR3 is 16 residues. DNA for the CDR3: TGTGCCAGCAGTGGCGGGGGAATCTCTGGGGCCAACGTCCTGACTTTC. It translates to CASSGGGISGANVLTF.

The chain recombines TRBV5-4 with TRBJ1-2, with D uncertain. The CDR3 covers 15 residues. The germline V gene has CDR1 SGHNT and CDR2 YYREEE (reference sequence). V lost 4 bases and J 3 bases, leaving 16 bases between the germline ends. For the CDR3, the DNA is TGTGCCAGCAGCCCCCGGCTCCTGGGCGACTATGGCTACACCTTC. It yields the protein CASSPRLLGDYGYTF. The full variable domain, in which reference TRBV5-4 and TRBJ1-2 provide the parts outside the CDR3, is ETGVTQSPTHLIKTRGQQVTLRCSSQSGHNTVSWYQQALGQGPQFIFQYYREEENGRGNFPPRFSGLQFPNYSSELNVNALELDDSALYLCASSPRLLGDYGYTFGSGTRLTVV.

The genes are TRBV4-1 and TRBJ2-1; 7 nucleotides line up with TRBD2. Unmatched junction bases numbered 8, after V lost 0 bases and J lost 0 bases. This CDR3 is 18 amino acids long. CDR1 and CDR2 (germline): MGHRA, YSYEKL. The CDR3 region is CASSQESSGISSYNEQFF. In DNA form, the CDR3 reads TGCGCCAGCAGCCAAGAATCCAGCGGGATCTCCTCCTACAATGAGCAGTTCTTC.

The chain links TRBV30 to TRBJ2-6; 7 bases map to TRBD1. The CDR3 length is 15 residues. The trim removed 3 bases at V and 4 bases at J, leaving 6 bases unmatched. Looked up from germline, CDR1 is GTSNPN and CDR2 is SVGIG (reference sequence). DNA for the CDR3: TGTGCCTGGAGAAGTACGGGACAGGGGGCCAACGTCCTGACTTTC. Its translation: CAWRSTGQGANVLTF.